This T cell receptor beta chain emerged from a study of CD8 T cells in ankylosing spondylitis (dated by TCRdb to about 2017). Study-level background: T cell receptor beta repertoires were profiled in healthy donors and ankylosing spondylitis patients so that disease-linked TCR variants could be found. The full study cohort was made up of about 25 ankylosing spondylitis patients and approximately 100 healthy donors. Peripheral blood samples were taken, and synovial fluid was additionally collected from ankylosing spondylitis patients.

The study at large found these results: Some TCR beta motif variants had previously been reported in synovial fluid and blood of reactive arthritis patients, which suggested common disease-initiation mechanisms. Blood from ankylosing spondylitis patients appeared to be characterized by a TCR beta motif composed of about 8 highly homologous amino acid variants. In peripheral blood, the disease-linked clones were found at relatively low frequencies and had a CD8+ phenotype. The disease-linked clones were reported to be significantly enriched in matched synovial fluid samples from ankylosing spondylitis patients.

This clonotype was recorded a few times. Its antigen is still unknown. Base qualities were left out, and no much larger clone turns up one base away. The sequencer was an Illumina HiSeq 2500. Quantitative 5'-RACE with molecular barcodes was the method used to prepare the TCR beta libraries. Under the source paper's analysis protocol: Disease-linked TCR variants were identified with a new computational method built on a probabilistic model of VDJ rearrangement. The raw public data were reprocessed by TCRdb itself: fastp quality trimming at Q25, MiXCR clonotype calling, in-frame beta chains only. One record per CDR3 amino acid sequence lists the most common genes and DNA. These V and J calls originate from TCRdb's pipeline instead of the authors' own analysis. The sample profile shows 700,000 to 850,000 distinct CDR3 sequences; roughly 10% of them were found once. More than 0.5% of the sample rests with the top ten.

The cysteine opens and the phenylalanine closes a CDR3 of 12 amino acids. Only CDR3 DNA is held: 36 bases, read in frame from base 1. CDR1 and CDR2, per the germline V gene (reference sequence), are DFQATT and SNEGSKA. V and J are truncated by 6 bases and 5 bases respectively, leaving an intervening sequence of 11 bases. Sequenced: blood, either unsorted or a sorted T cell fraction (not recorded which). The rearranged chain carries TRBV20-1 and TRBJ1-5; a tentative D match to TRBD1 spans 5 bases. The receptor's source is a male donor with ankylosing spondylitis. The DNA is as follows: TGCAGTGCGCAGCGGGGGTATCAGCCCCAGCATTTT. Its protein is CSAQRGYQPQHF.